This T cell receptor beta chain was captured by sequencing in a study of cytomegalovirus exposure and HLA in healthy donors. The CDR3 length is 14 residues. V lost 1 base and J 5 bases, leaving 10 bases between the germline ends. CDR1 and CDR2 (germline): SGHTA, FQGNSA. Remarks on this clone: The antigen is not known.

The PCR used 60 Vbeta and 13 Jbeta primers. Measured with immunoSEQ multiplex PCR; TCRdb has only the in-frame clones, and not every one. The specimen's table records around 140,000 clones. Study results and caveats: TCR beta V segments were, for the most part, productive about 87% or about 30% of the time in an earlier analysis.

The J gene is TRBJ2-3, the V gene TRBV7-2, with D possibly matching TRBD1 (5 bases). The TCR originated in a woman in her forties in good health and CMV-seronegative. Specimen: PBMCs. The CDR3 loop reads CASSLGQPIDTQYF. CDR3 nucleotide sequence: TGTGCCAGCAGCTTAGGACAGCCCATAGATACGCAGTATTTT. The whole variable domain, filled in from reference TRBV7-2 and TRBJ2-3, reads GAGVSQSPSNKVTEKGKDVELRCDPISGHTALYWYRQSLGQGLEFLIYFQGNSAPDKSGLPSDRFSAERTGGSVSTLTIQRTQQEDSAVYLCASSLGQPIDTQYFGPGTRLTVL.